This T cell receptor (beta chain) was identified during a study of blood T cells in healthy people across ages. Broader study findings: Older age coincided with a roughly linear decline in TCR beta diversity per million T cells.

V was pared by 1 base and J by 7 bases, with 5 bases of the junction left unmatched. The CDR3 sequence is 16 residues long. The germline V gene has CDR1 SGHTA and CDR2 FQGTGA. Worth noting for this clonotype: The antigen remains undetermined.

Sample-barcoded 5' priming and a J-beta primer mix drove a second PCR of 7 to 11 cycles. TCRdb used MiXCR to reprocess the 5' RACE reads, holding one entry per CDR3 protein. The sample lists 650,000 to 1,000,000 distinct CDR3 sequences; about half were seen once. The study recruited healthy Caucasian donors from Russia who were aged roughly 6 to 100. Every sample gave at least 6 micrograms of total RNA when it was extracted. Sequenced input: blood. This chain connects TRBV7-3 to TRBJ1-6; 9 bases are a match to TRBD1. The TCR comes from a man older than 75 in good health. CDR3 in amino acids: CASSLIPGQGNSPLHF. The DNA of the CDR3 is TGTGCCAGCAGCTTAATCCCGGGACAGGGAAATTCACCCCTCCACTTT.